These 27 T cell receptor beta chains were sequenced from one sample in a study of graft-versus-host responses after intestinal transplantation. These receptors' antigens are unknown. Repertoires were generated with immunoSEQ multiplex PCR, while TCRdb's copy carries only in-frame clones and drops some. The sample carries roughly 64,000 clones, 85% to 95% recorded once. Sample: unstimulated CD8+ T cells sorted from spleen or lymph node cells, taken before transplant. These receptors came from a human donor who was the organ donor for an intestinal transplant.

The chain carries TRBV6-1 and TRBJ2-7; 8 positions agree with TRBD2. CDR3 length equals 16 residues. J lost 3 bases, V lost 3 bases, and 10 bases had no gene match. Per germline, CDR1 MNHNS and CDR2 SASEGT. In nucleotides, the CDR3 is TGTGCCAGCAGTGAGGCTAGCGGGCTAAGTTACTACGAGCAGTACTTC. It codes for CASSEASGLSYYEQYF.

This rearrangement joins TRBV28 to TRBJ2-1; D is unclear. This CDR3 has 13 residues. CDR1 and CDR2 (germline): MDHEN, SYDVKM. V was pared by 9 bases and J by 8 bases, with 17 bases between. The DNA for the CDR3 is TGTGCCAGTACCGTTACCCCAACGGATGAGCAGTTCTTC. Amino acids: CASTVTPTDEQFF.

The chain couples TRBV6-5 to TRBJ2-5, with 8 bases identical to TRBD1. With the DNA end fitting TRBJ2-7 better, the J assignment may be wrong. The CDR3 covers 13 residues. Germline V gene lookup returns CDR1 MNHEY and CDR2 SVGAGI. CDR3 DNA sequence: TGTGCCAGCACGGGACAGGAGAACTACGAGCAGTACTTC. Encoded protein: CASTGQENYEQYF.

J is TRBJ2-1 and V is TRBV7-9; D might be TRBD2 (6 bases). CDR1 is SEHNR, CDR2 FQNEAQ, per germline (reference sequence). With 1 base removed from V and 10 bases from J, the gap between germline ends came to 17 bases. This CDR3 has 15 residues. The CDR3 here is CASSLVASDCGEQFF. The CDR3 DNA is TGTGCCAGCAGCTTAGTGGCTAGCGATTGTGGGGAGCAGTTCTTC.

The chain combines TRBV13 with TRBJ1-2, with D possibly TRBD1 on 6 matching bases. V shed 3 bases and J shed 4 bases, with 12 bases lying between them. CDR3 length: 14 residues. Germline V gene lookup returns CDR1 PRHDT and CDR2 FYEKMQ (reference sequence). The CDR3 here is CASSFGRGAYGYTF. In nucleotides, the CDR3 is TGTGCCAGCAGCTTCGGCAGGGGTGCCTATGGCTACACCTTC.

The gene calls are TRBV7-3 and TRBJ2-3, with TRBD2 matching over 8 bases. CDR1 is SGHTA, CDR2 FQGTGA, per germline. The CDR3 contains 15 residues. With 5 bases clipped from V and 1 base from J, the junction kept 5 bases outside the gene matches. The CDR3 region is CASSPSGSGTDTQYF. DNA for the CDR3: TGTGCCAGCAGCCCGAGCGGGAGTGGCACAGATACGCAGTATTTT.

The rearrangement uses TRBV11-2 and TRBJ1-1, with a weak D call TRBD1 (5 bases). Per germline, CDR1 SGHAT and CDR2 FQNNGV. The CDR3 runs 16 residues. Between the trimmed V and J ends, which lost 5 bases and 1 base, there was a span of 17 bases. This chain's CDR3 is CASSDGPTAPNTEAFF. The DNA for the CDR3 is TGTGCCAGCAGCGATGGGCCGACAGCACCGAACACTGAAGCTTTCTTT. Drawing the rest from reference TRBV11-2 and TRBJ1-1, the complete variable domain is EAGVAQSPRYKIIEKRQSVAFWCNPISGHATLYWYQQILGQGPKLLIQFQNNGVVDDSQLPKDRFSAERLKGVDSTLKIQPAKLEDSAVYLCASSDGPTAPNTEAFFGQGTRLTVV.

The chain combines TRBV5-3 with TRBJ1-4, with 8 bases identical to TRBD1. TRBV5-3 is classed as an ORF, of uncertain function. V shed 2 bases, J shed 0 bases, and the junction held 9 bases outside the gene matches. This CDR3 region has 18 residues. As DNA, the CDR3 is TGTGCCAGAAGCTTACCGGGACAGGTCTTTGCAACTAATGAAAAACTGTTTTTT. It specifies CARSLPGQVFATNEKLFF.

This sequence joins TRBV29-1 and TRBJ2-5; D remains unclear. The J call could be wrong; TRBJ2-7 is a better fit for the DNA end. Germline assignment: CDR1 SQVTM and CDR2 ANQGSEA. This CDR3 contains 11 residues. The CDR3 nucleotides are TGCAGCGACCCACCATACTACGAGCAGTACTTC. Translating gives CSDPPYYEQYF.

About this clone itself: One end of the junction is discordant with germline, which a read error may explain. The chain combines TRBV28 with TRBJ2-4; D is ambiguous. In germline, CDR1 is MDHEN, CDR2 SYDVKM. This CDR3 contains 13 residues. CDR3 in DNA: TGTGCCAGCAGTTTTGGAGCCAAAAATATTCAGTACTTC. Amino acids: CASSFGAKNIQYF. Looking up the rest from reference TRBV28 and TRBJ2-4 gives the full variable domain: DVKVTQSSRYLVKRTGEKVFLECVQDMDHENMFWYRQDPGLGLRLIYFSYDVKMKEKGDIPEGYSVSREKKERFSLILESASTNQTSMYLCASSFGAKNIQYFGAGTRLSVL.

V usage is TRBV2 and J usage is TRBJ1-4, with 11 bases aligning to TRBD1. Germline loops: CDR1 SNHLY, CDR2 FYNNEI. V gave up 8 bases and J gave up 8 bases; unmatched junction bases: 1. The CDR3 runs to 12 residues. CDR3 nucleotides: TGTGCCAGCGGGACAGGGGGAGAAAAACTGTTTTTT. It is translated as CASGTGGEKLFF. Complete variable domain (other parts from reference TRBV2 and TRBJ1-4): EPEVTQTPSHQVTQMGQEVILRCVPISNHLYFYWYRQILGQKVEFLVSFYNNEISEKSEIFDDQFSVERPDGSNFTLKIRSTKLEDSAMYFCASGTGGEKLFFGSGTQLSVL.

This sequence joins TRBV19 and TRBJ2-3; 8 nucleotides line up with TRBD1. This CDR3 region has 15 residues. V lost 5 bases and J lost 6; bases outside the gene matches: 10. Germline CDR1 LNHDA, CDR2 SQIVND (reference sequence). CDR3 DNA: TGTGCCAGTAGTTTCACAGGGGGAAACCCGGATACGCAGTATTTT. This translates into CASSFTGGNPDTQYF.

V gene TRBV9 combines with J gene TRBJ2-1, with TRBD2 identical over 10 bases. From germline, CDR1 is SGDLS and CDR2 YYNGEE. The CDR3 extends over 15 amino acids. V lost 3 bases to trimming and J lost 4 bases; unmatched junction nucleotides: 4. CDR3: CASSARTSGYNEQFF. The CDR3 DNA follows: TGTGCCAGCAGCGCCCGGACTAGCGGATACAATGAGCAGTTCTTC. Combining the CDR3 with reference TRBV9 and TRBJ2-1 gives the whole variable domain DSGVTQTPKHLITATGQRVTLRCSPRSGDLSVYWYQQSLDQGLQFLIQYYNGEERAKGNILERFSAQQFPDLHSELNLSSLELGDSALYFCASSARTSGYNEQFFGPGTRLTVL.

Notes on this clone: At one of its ends the junction is not consistent with the germline gene, which may arise from a read error. V is TRBV11-2 and J is TRBJ2-7; 7 positions match TRBD1. The CDR3 runs to 17 residues. Germline lookup yields CDR1 SGHAT and CDR2 FQNNGV. The CDR3 spells CASRLGVWDSTTYEQYF. The CDR3 nucleotides read TGTGCCAGCAGATTAGGGGTGTGGGACAGTACCACCTACGAGCAGTACTTC.

The chain is built from TRBV27 and TRBJ2-3, with D possibly matching TRBD1 (6 bases). Trimming removed 5 bases at V and 4 bases at J, with 22 bases between. The CDR3 spans 17 residues. Germline CDR1 reads MNHEY; CDR2 reads SMNVEV (reference sequence). The CDR3 region is CASSGHLVGGRADTQYF. The CDR3 bases are TGTGCCAGCAGTGGCCACCTAGTAGGGGGTCGGGCAGATACGCAGTATTTT.

This clone has just one count. V usage is TRBV9 and J usage is TRBJ2-1, with TRBD2 matching 7 bases. With 0 bases clipped from V and 9 bases from J, the junction kept 12 bases outside the gene matches. There are 16 residues in the CDR3. CDR1 and CDR2 (germline): SGDLS, YYNGEE. CDR3 sequence (DNA): TGTGCCAGCAGCGTAGCAGGGCGGGAGAGGATTGGTGAGCAGTTCTTC. Its translation is CASSVAGRERIGEQFF.

This CDR3 is CASSQVLAGTPGNEQFF. The CDR3 nucleotides read TGCGCCAGCAGCCAAGTCCTAGCGGGAACCCCTGGCAATGAGCAGTTCTTC. The chain carries TRBV4-1 and TRBJ2-1; 9 nucleotides line up with TRBD2. Losses at the gene ends were 1 base for V and 6 bases for J; bases not matched to a gene: 10. CDR1 is MGHRA, CDR2 YSYEKL, per germline. The CDR3 extends over 17 amino acids.

This rearrangement joins TRBV10-3 to TRBJ2-7; D is perhaps TRBD2 (6 bases). CDR1 ENHRY and CDR2 SYGVKD come from the germline V gene. CDR3 length: 16 amino acids. With 0 bases removed from V and 1 base from J, the gap between germline ends came to 13 bases. Here the CDR3 reads CAISESGLKESYEQYF. CDR3 DNA: TGTGCCATCAGTGAGTCGGGACTCAAAGAATCCTACGAGCAGTACTTC.

Written as DNA, the CDR3 is TGTGCCAGCGACCATCCCGACAGCGCTTTTTTGCCCCAGCATTTT. Translating it yields CASDHPDSAFLPQHF. This sequence joins TRBV6-4 and TRBJ1-5; the D gene is possibly TRBD1 (5 bases). V gave up 8 bases and J gave up 9 bases, with 23 bases separating them. This CDR3 is 15 amino acids long. CDR1 and CDR2 (germline): MRHNA, SNTAGT.

V is TRBV27 and J is TRBJ2-7, with 13 bases matching TRBD2. Trimming at V came to 8 bases and at J to 2 bases, leaving 6 bases not matched to a gene. Germline CDR1 and CDR2: MNHEY and SMNVEV (reference sequence). This CDR3 comprises 15 residues. CDR3: CASGLTSGRAYEQYF. The CDR3, as DNA: TGTGCCAGCGGCCTAACTAGCGGGAGGGCCTACGAGCAGTACTTC.

As DNA, the CDR3 is TGTGCCAGCAGCTTGGGACAAACATACGAGCAGTACTTC. This translates into CASSLGQTYEQYF. The chain links TRBV28 to TRBJ2-7, with a tentative D call TRBD1 (6 bases). The germline V gene encodes CDR1 MDHEN and CDR2 SYDVKM. Trimming pared 6 bases from V and 4 bases from J, leaving 13 bases between. The CDR3 is 13 amino acids.

This rearrangement joins TRBV5-6 to TRBJ1-1; tentative D call: TRBD1 (6 bases). This CDR3 is 15 amino acids long. Germline CDR1 and CDR2: SGHDT and YYEEEE. V lost 3 bases to trimming and J lost 2 bases, with 14 bases between them. CDR3 loop: CASSSYRQVNTEAFF. CDR3 DNA: TGTGCCAGCAGCTCCTACCGACAGGTTAACACTGAAGCTTTCTTT.

The CDR3 region has the DNA TGTGCCACCAGCAGATCCTATAGCGGGAGCGCATTTTACAATGAGCAGTTCTTC. Translating it yields CATSRSYSGSAFYNEQFF. This chain links TRBV15 with TRBJ2-1; 9 nucleotides agree with TRBD2. CDR1 and CDR2 (germline): LNHNV, YYDKDF (reference sequence). This CDR3 has 18 amino acids. V trimming: 2 bases; J trimming: 4 bases; junction bases outside the gene matches: 12.

V gene TRBV9 combines with J gene TRBJ1-6; 8 bases are a match to TRBD1. V dropped 3 bases and J dropped 9; count of bases not matched to a gene: 8. This CDR3 is 15 amino acids long. Per the germline V gene, CDR1 is SGDLS and CDR2 is YYNGEE. DNA of the CDR3: TGTGCCAGCAGCGCCGGTAGGACAGGGAGTTCACCCCTCCACTTT. Amino acid sequence: CASSAGRTGSSPLHF.

This sequence joins TRBV4-1 and TRBJ1-1; a possible D gene is TRBD1 (6 bases). This CDR3 contains 15 residues. The V end was cut by 7 bases, the J end by 7 bases, with 22 bases between. Germline assignment: CDR1 MGHRA and CDR2 YSYEKL. The CDR3 DNA follows: TGCGCCAGCAACCGAAATCCGACAGGACCCGATGAAGCTTTCTTT. Amino acid sequence: CASNRNPTGPDEAFF.

The CDR3 is CASSVPTPEAFF. CDR3 DNA: TGTGCCAGCAGCGTACCTACCCCTGAAGCTTTCTTT. The chain recombines TRBV7-9 with TRBJ1-1; D gene uncertain. The CDR3 consists of 12 residues. The germline V and J ends were trimmed by 5 bases and 6 bases, with 10 bases remaining between them. Looked up from germline, CDR1 is SEHNR and CDR2 is FQNEAQ (reference sequence).

The DNA of the CDR3 is TGTGCCAGCAGCCCCACAGGGAATGGAGAGACCCAGTACTTC. It specifies CASSPTGNGETQYF. This chain connects TRBV7-9 to TRBJ2-5; tentative D call: TRBD1 (6 bases). The CDR3 runs 14 residues. V lost 5 bases to trimming and J lost 4 bases, with 14 bases between them. Per the germline V gene, CDR1 is SEHNR and CDR2 is FQNEAQ (reference sequence).